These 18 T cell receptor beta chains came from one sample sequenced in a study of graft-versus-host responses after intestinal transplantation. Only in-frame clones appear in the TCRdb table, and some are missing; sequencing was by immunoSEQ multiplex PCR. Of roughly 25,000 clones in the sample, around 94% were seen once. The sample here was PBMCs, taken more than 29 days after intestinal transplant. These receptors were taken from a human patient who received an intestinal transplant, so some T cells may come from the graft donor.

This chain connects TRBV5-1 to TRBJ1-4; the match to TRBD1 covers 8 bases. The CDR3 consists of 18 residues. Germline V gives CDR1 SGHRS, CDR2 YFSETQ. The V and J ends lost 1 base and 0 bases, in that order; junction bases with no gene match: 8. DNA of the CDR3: TGCGCCAGCAGCTTGTTCTCACAGGGGGATGCAACTAATGAAAAACTGTTTTTT. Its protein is CASSLFSQGDATNEKLFF. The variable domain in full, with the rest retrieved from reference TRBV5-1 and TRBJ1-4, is KAGVTQTPRYLIKTRGQQVTLSCSPISGHRSVSWYQQTPGQGLQFLFEYFSETQRNKGNFPGRFSGRQFSNSRSEMNVSTLELGDSALYLCASSLFSQGDATNEKLFFGSGTQLSVL.

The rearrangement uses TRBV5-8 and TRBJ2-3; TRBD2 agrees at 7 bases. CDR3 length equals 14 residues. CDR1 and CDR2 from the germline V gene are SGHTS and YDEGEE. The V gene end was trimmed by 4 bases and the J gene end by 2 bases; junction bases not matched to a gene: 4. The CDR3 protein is CASSLADSTDTQYF. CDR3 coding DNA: TGTGCCAGCAGCCTAGCGGATTCCACAGATACGCAGTATTTT.

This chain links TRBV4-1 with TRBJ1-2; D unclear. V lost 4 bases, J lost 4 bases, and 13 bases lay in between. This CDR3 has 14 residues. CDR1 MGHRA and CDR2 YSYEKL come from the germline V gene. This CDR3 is CASSPRRIFYGYTF. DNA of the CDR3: TGCGCCAGCAGCCCCAGACGGATCTTCTATGGCTACACCTTC.

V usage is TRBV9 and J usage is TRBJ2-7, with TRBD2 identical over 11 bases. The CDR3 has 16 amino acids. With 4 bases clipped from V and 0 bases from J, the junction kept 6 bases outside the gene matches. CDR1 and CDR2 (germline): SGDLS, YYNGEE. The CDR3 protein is CASSPWGLADSYEQYF. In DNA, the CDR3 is TGTGCCAGCAGCCCGTGGGGACTAGCGGACTCCTACGAGCAGTACTTC.

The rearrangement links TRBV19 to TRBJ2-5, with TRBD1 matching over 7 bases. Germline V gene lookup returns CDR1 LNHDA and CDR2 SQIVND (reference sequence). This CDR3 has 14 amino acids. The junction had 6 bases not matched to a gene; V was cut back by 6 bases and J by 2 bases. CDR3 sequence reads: CASSPTGIQETQYF. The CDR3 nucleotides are TGTGCCAGTAGCCCGACAGGGATTCAAGAGACCCAGTACTTC.

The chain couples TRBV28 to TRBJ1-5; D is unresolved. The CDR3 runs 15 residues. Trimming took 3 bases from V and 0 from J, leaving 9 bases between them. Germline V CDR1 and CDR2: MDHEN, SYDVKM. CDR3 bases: TGTGCCAGCAGTTTCGACCAGCGTAGCAATCAGCCCCAGCATTTT. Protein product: CASSFDQRSNQPQHF.

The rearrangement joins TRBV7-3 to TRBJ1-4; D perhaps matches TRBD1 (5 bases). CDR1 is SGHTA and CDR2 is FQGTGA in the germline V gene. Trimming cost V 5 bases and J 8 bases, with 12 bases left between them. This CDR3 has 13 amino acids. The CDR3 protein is CASSPDSGEKLFF. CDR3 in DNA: TGTGCCAGCAGCCCCGACAGTGGGGAAAAACTGTTTTTT.

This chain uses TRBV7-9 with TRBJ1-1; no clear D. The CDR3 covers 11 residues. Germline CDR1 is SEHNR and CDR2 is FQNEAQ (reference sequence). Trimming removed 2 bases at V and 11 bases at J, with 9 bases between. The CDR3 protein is CASSLPAWAFF. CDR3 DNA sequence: TGTGCCAGCAGCTTACCAGCGTGGGCTTTCTTT.

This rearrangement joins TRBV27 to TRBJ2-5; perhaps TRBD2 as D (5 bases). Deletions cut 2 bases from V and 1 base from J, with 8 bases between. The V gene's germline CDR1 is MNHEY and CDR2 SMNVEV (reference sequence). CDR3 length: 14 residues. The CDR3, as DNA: TGTGCCAGCAGTTTAACTAGTCCCCAAGAGACCCAGTACTTC. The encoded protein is CASSLTSPQETQYF.

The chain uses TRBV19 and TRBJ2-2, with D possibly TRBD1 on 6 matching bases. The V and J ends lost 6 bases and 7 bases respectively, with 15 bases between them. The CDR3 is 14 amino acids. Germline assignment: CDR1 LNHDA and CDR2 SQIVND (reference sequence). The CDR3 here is CASRTYRQVGELFF. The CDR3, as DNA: TGTGCCAGTAGGACTTACAGACAGGTCGGGGAGCTGTTTTTT.

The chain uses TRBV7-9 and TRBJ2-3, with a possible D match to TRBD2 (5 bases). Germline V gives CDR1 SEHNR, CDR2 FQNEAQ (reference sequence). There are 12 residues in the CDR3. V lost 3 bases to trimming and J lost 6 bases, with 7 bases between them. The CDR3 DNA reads TGTGCCAGCAGCTTTCCGGGGGATACGCAGTATTTT. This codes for CASSFPGDTQYF.

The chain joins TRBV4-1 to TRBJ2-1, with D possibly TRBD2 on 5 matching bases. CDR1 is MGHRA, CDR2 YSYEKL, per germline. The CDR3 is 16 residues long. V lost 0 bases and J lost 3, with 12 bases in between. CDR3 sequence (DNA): TGCGCCAGCAGCCAAGATGATCGCGGGTACTACAATGAGCAGTTCTTC. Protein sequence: CASSQDDRGYYNEQFF.

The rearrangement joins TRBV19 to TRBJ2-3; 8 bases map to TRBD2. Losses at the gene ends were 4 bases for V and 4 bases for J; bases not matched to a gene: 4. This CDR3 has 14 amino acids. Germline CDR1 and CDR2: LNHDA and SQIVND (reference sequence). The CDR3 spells CASSNAGGADTQYF. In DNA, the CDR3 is TGTGCCAGTAGTAACGCGGGAGGTGCAGATACGCAGTATTTT.

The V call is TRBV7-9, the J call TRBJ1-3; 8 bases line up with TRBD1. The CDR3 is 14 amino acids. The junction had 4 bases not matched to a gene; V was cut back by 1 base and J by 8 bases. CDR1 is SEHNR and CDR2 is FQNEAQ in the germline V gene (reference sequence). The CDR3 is CASSLVVRGHTIYF. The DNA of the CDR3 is TGTGCCAGCAGCTTAGTAGTCAGGGGGCACACCATATATTTT.

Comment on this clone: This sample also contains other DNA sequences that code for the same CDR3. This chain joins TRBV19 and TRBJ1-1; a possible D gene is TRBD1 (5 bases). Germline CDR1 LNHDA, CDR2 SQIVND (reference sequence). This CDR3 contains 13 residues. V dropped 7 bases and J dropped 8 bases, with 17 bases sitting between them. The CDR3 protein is CASTGRGSTEAFF. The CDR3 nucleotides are TGTGCCAGTACAGGGAGGGGAAGCACCGAAGCTTTCTTT.

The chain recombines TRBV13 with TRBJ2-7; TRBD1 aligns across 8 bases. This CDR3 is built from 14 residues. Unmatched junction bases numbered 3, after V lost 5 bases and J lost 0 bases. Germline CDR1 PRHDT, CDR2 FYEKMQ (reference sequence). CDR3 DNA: TGTGCCAGCAGCACGGGGACAGGCTCCTACGAGCAGTACTTC. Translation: CASSTGTGSYEQYF.

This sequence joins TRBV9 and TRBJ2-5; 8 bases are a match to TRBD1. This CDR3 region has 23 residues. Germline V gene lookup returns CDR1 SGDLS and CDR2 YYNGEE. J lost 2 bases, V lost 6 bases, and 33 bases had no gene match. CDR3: CASIPGTGQGEMITRPWQETQYF. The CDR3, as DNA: TGTGCCAGCATCCCCGGGACAGGCCAGGGGGAGATGATAACCCGCCCTTGGCAAGAGACCCAGTACTTC. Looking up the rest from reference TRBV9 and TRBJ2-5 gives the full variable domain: DSGVTQTPKHLITATGQRVTLRCSPRSGDLSVYWYQQSLDQGLQFLIQYYNGEERAKGNILERFSAQQFPDLHSELNLSSLELGDSALYFCASIPGTGQGEMITRPWQETQYFGPGTRLLVL.

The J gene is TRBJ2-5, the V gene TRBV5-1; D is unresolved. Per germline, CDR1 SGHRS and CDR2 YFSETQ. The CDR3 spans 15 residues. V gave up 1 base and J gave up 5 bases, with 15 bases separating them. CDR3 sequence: CASSLTSRAAETQYF. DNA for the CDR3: TGCGCCAGCAGCTTGACGTCCCGGGCCGCCGAGACCCAGTACTTC.